There are many counts of the clone carrying this TCR beta chain. The sample originates from a study of Graves' ophthalmopathy and Graves' hyperthyroidism. The J segment lost 4 bases and the V segment lost 5 bases, leaving 8 bases of the junction unmatched. This CDR3 is 14 amino acids long. As the starting material, 10 ml of fresh peripheral blood yielded the PBMCs. From RNA, the CDR3 regions of TCR beta chains were amplified and sequenced. Scientists carried out first-round RT-PCR using HTBI primers and then a second-round multiplex PCR. Each CDR3 protein is one row after TCRdb ran MiXCR on the multiplex PCR reads. Of 680,000 or so distinct CDR3 sequences listed, 22% were seen once; the top ten hold more than 5.5%.

This clonotype was obtained from a woman under 30 with stable Graves' hyperthyroidism. Some clones in this sample may be carry-over from other donors' samples. The chain employs TRBV12-3 or TRBV12-4 and TRBJ2-7; TRBD1 matches at 7 bases. Material for sequencing was peripheral blood. The CDR3 bases are TGTGCCAGCAGTCCTCCGGGACAGCCTTACGAGCAGTACTTC. Translation gives CASSPPGQPYEQYF.